This T cell receptor (beta chain) was sequenced for a study of T-cell reconstitution after alpha-beta-depleted transplantation in children. Findings of the study overall: It was surviving recipient T cells and thymic progenitors that gave some patients high TCRbeta diversity at day 60. Several hundred expanded graft clones reportedly gave rise to the alpha-beta T cells present about two months after transplant.

The CDR3 has 14 residues. V was trimmed by 1 base and J by 10 bases, leaving 15 bases between them. Germline V gene data show CDR1 as SGHRS and CDR2 as YFSETQ. As it was prepared, the TCRbeta library received unique molecular identifiers. TCRdb re-derived calls from the PCR reads in MiXCR, one entry per CDR3 protein. This table holds 600,000 to 800,000 distinct CDR3 sequences, around 13% found once. This clonotype was detected ten times or more. The target antigen is unknown. This TCR was sampled from a girl aged 2 to 10 with congenital amegakaryocytic thrombocytopenia, due to receive a stem cell transplant. The chain couples TRBV5-1 to TRBJ2-1; no clear D. This sample comprised PBMCs, obtained before TCRalphabeta/CD19-depleted stem cell transplant. The CDR3 bases are TGCGCCAGCAGCTTGAGCCGGGCTCCGGTGGAGCAGTTCTTC. Encoded protein: CASSLSRAPVEQFF.